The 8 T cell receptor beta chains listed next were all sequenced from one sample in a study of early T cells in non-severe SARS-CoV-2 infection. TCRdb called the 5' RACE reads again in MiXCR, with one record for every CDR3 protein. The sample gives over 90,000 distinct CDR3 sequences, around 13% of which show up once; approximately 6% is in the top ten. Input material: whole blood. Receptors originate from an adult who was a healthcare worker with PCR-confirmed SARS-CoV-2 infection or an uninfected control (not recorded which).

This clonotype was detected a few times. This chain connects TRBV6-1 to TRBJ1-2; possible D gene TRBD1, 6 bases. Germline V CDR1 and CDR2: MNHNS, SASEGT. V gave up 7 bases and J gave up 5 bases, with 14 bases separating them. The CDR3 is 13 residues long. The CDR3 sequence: CASTTGASYGYTF. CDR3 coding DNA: TGTGCCAGCACGACGGGGGCTAGTTATGGCTACACCTTC.

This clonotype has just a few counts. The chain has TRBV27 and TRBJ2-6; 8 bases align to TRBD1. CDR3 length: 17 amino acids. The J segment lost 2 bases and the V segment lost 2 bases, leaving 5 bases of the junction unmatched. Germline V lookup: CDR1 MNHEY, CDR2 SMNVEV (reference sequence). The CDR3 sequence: CASSLLRGRPGANVLTF. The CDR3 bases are TGTGCCAGCAGTTTACTCAGGGGGCGGCCTGGGGCCAACGTCCTGACTTTC.

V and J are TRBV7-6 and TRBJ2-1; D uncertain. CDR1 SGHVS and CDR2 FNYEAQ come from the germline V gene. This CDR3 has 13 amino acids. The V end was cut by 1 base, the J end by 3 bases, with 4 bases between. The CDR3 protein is CASSLDIYNEQFF. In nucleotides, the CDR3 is TGTGCCAGCAGCTTAGACATCTACAATGAGCAGTTCTTC. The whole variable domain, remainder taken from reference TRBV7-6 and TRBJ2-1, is GAGVSQSPRYKVTKRGQDVALRCDPISGHVSLYWYRQALGQGPEFLTYFNYEAQQDKSGLPNDRFSAERPEGSISTLTIQRTEQRDSAMYRCASSLDIYNEQFFGPGTRLTVL.

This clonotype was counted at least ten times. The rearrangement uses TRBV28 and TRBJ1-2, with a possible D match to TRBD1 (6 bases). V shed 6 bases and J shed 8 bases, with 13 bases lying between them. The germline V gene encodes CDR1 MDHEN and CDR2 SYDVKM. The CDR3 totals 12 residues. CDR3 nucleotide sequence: TGTGCCAGCAGGAGAACAGGGTTCGGCTACACCTTC. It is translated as CASRRTGFGYTF.

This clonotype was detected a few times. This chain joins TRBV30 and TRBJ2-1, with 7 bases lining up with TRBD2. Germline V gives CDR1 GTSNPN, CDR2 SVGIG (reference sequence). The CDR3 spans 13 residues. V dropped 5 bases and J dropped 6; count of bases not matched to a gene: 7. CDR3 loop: CAWERGRGNEQFF. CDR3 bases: TGTGCCTGGGAGCGGGGAAGGGGCAATGAGCAGTTCTTC.

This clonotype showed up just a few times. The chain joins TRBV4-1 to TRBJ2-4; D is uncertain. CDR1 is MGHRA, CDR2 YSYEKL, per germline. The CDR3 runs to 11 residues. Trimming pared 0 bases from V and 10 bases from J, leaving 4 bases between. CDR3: CASSQEQIQYF. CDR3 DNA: TGCGCCAGCAGCCAAGAACAGATTCAGTACTTC.

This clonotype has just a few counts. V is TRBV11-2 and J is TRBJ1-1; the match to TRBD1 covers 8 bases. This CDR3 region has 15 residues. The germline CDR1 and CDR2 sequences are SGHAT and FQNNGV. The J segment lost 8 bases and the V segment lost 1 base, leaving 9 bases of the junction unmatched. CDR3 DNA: TGTGCCAGCAGCTTAGGATGGGGACAGGCACCGGAAGCTTTCTTT. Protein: CASSLGWGQAPEAFF.

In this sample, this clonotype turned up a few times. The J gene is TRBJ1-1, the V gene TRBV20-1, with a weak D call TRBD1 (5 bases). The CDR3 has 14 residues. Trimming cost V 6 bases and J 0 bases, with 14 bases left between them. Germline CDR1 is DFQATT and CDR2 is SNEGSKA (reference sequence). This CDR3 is CSARLGPMNTEAFF. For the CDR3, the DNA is TGCAGTGCCCGATTGGGACCCATGAACACTGAAGCTTTCTTT.